These 17 T cell receptor beta chains were all obtained from the same sample, sequenced in a study of T-cell reconstitution after alpha-beta-depleted transplantation in children. As it was prepared, the TCRbeta library received unique molecular identifiers. TCRdb re-called the PCR reads through MiXCR, storing one row per CDR3 protein. Found here are 190,000 or so distinct CDR3 sequences, 6.5% to 7.5% of them singletons; the top ten hold 3% to 3.5%. The source material was PBMCs from the stem cell graft donor, sampled from the stem cell graft. Receptor source: a human donor who donated a stem cell graft to a child with Wiskott-Aldrich syndrome.

This clonotype was counted only a few times. The V and J genes are TRBV19 and TRBJ2-1; D may be TRBD2 (6 bases). Trimming cost V 5 bases and J 0 bases, with 11 bases left between them. The CDR3 consists of 15 residues. Germline CDR1 and CDR2: LNHDA and SQIVND (reference sequence). The CDR3 loop reads CASSSRGNSYNEQFF. CDR3 DNA sequence: TGTGCCAGTAGTTCGCGGGGAAACTCCTACAATGAGCAGTTCTTC.

This clonotype appeared many times. The chain combines TRBV3-1 with TRBJ2-2; D may be TRBD2 (5 bases). This CDR3 has 15 residues. Trimming shortened V by 1 base and J by 4 bases, and 10 bases separated the two germline ends. Germline V gene lookup returns CDR1 LGHDT and CDR2 YNNKEL (reference sequence). CDR3 nucleotide sequence: TGTGCCAGCAGCCAAGGAGGGATCCTCACCGGGGAGCTGTTTTTT. Its protein product is CASSQGGILTGELFF. Variable domain in full (rest from reference TRBV3-1 and TRBJ2-2): DTAVSQTPKYLVTQMGNDKSIKCEQNLGHDTMYWYKQDSKKFLKIMFSYNNKELIINETVPNRFSPKSPDKAHLNLHINSLELGDSAVYFCASSQGGILTGELFFGEGSRLTVL.

Regarding this clonotype: Just one base apart from a much larger clone, this may be a read error. The chain carries TRBV20-1 and TRBJ2-3; either TRBD1 or TRBD2 may supply D (6 bases each). The V gene's germline CDR1 is DFQATT and CDR2 SNEGSKA (reference sequence). The V gene lost 6 bases and the J gene lost 0 bases, with 19 bases spanning the gap. The CDR3 length is 16 residues. The CDR3 DNA sequence: TGCAGTGCCAGTAGCCGGGGGCTAGCGAGCACAGATACGCAGTATTTT. Its protein product is CSASSRGLASTDTQYF.

This clonotype has a count of ten or more. The chain has TRBV3-1 and TRBJ2-7; TRBD1 matches 8 bases. CDR3 length: 14 amino acids. V shed 4 bases and J 2 bases; nucleotides not matched to a gene: 4. The germline gives CDR1 LGHDT, CDR2 YNNKEL (reference sequence). The CDR3 is CASSPQGGPYEQYF. The CDR3 DNA sequence: TGTGCCAGCAGCCCACAGGGGGGACCCTACGAGCAGTACTTC.

This clonotype showed up many times. The chain couples TRBV20-1 to TRBJ1-1; 7 nucleotides match TRBD1. V gave up 3 bases and J gave up 0 bases; unmatched junction bases: 4. The germline CDR1 and CDR2 sequences are DFQATT and SNEGSKA (reference sequence). The CDR3 has 14 residues. The CDR3 coding sequence is TGCAGTGCTAGGGACGACAGGGTGAACACTGAAGCTTTCTTT. Translated: CSARDDRVNTEAFF.

This clonotype was counted ten times or more. The chain carries TRBV12-3 or TRBV12-4 and TRBJ2-7; the D is unclear. Trimming cost V 2 bases and J 0 bases, with 5 bases left between them. CDR3 length: 13 residues. CDR3 protein: CASSLLVSYEQYF. CDR3 DNA: TGTGCCAGCAGTTTACTTGTCTCCTACGAGCAGTACTTC.

In this sample, this clonotype turned up many times. The genes are TRBV6-5 and TRBJ2-5, with D maybe TRBD1 (5 bases). The germline V gene has CDR1 MNHEY and CDR2 SVGAGI. The CDR3 has 16 amino acids. V was pared by 2 bases and J by 1 base, with 14 bases between. In DNA form, the CDR3 reads TGTGCCAGCAGTTACATGGGTAGGGGTCCCCAAGAGACCCAGTACTTC. It translates to CASSYMGRGPQETQYF.

Regarding this clonotype: This clone may be a read error of a much larger clone one base away. The V and J genes are TRBV9 and TRBJ1-4; TRBD1 is a possible D gene (6 bases). This CDR3 region has 14 residues. Trimming took off 2 bases at V and 8 bases at J, with 13 bases between the two ends. CDR1 is SGDLS, CDR2 YYNGEE, per germline. The CDR3 nucleotides are TGTGCCAGCAGCGTCGGACAGTGTCCCGAAAAACTGTTTTTT. Amino acids: CASSVGQCPEKLFF. Variable domain in full (rest from reference TRBV9 and TRBJ1-4): DSGVTQTPKHLITATGQRVTLRCSPRSGDLSVYWYQQSLDQGLQFLIQYYNGEERAKGNILERFSAQQFPDLHSELNLSSLELGDSALYFCASSVGQCPEKLFFGSGTQLSVL.

This clonotype was seen many times. This sequence joins TRBV5-1 and TRBJ1-4; D not certain. CDR1 SGHRS and CDR2 YFSETQ come from the germline V gene. This CDR3 region has 13 residues. The V gene lost 1 base and the J gene lost 5 bases, with 6 bases spanning the gap. The CDR3 spells CASSLKNNEKLFF. The CDR3 nucleotides read TGCGCCAGCAGCTTGAAAAACAATGAAAAACTGTTTTTT.

This clonotype was seen only a few times. The chain carries TRBV14 and TRBJ2-5; 8 bases map to TRBD1. Germline V gene data show CDR1 as SGHDN and CDR2 as FVKESK. V shed 4 bases and J 0 bases; nucleotides not matched to a gene: 4. CDR3 length: 15 amino acids. The CDR3 sequence: CASSRTGPYQETQYF. In nucleotides, the CDR3 is TGTGCCAGCAGCCGGACAGGGCCCTACCAAGAGACCCAGTACTTC.

This clonotype was recorded at least ten times. V gene TRBV28 combines with J gene TRBJ2-3, with 7 bases that match TRBD2. CDR3 length: 15 residues. CDR1 is MDHEN and CDR2 is SYDVKM in the germline V gene. J was trimmed by 1 base and V by 3 bases; bases with no gene match: 4. The CDR3 region is CASSLAGAGTDTQYF. CDR3 nucleotide sequence: TGTGCCAGCAGTTTGGCGGGAGCCGGCACAGATACGCAGTATTTT.

The rearrangement links TRBV6-2 or TRBV6-3 to TRBJ2-1; 8 bases align to TRBD2. Germline values: CDR1 MNHEY, CDR2 SVGEGT. This CDR3 is 16 amino acids long. J lost 7 bases, V lost 2 bases, and 10 bases had no gene match. The CDR3 DNA reads TGTGCCAGCAGTTACCCGGGACTAGGTGTACGGAATGAGCAGTTCTTC. Amino acid sequence: CASSYPGLGVRNEQFF.

This clonotype was recorded at least ten times. The V call is TRBV10-3, the J call TRBJ2-1; 10 bases fit TRBD2. V shed 10 bases and J 8 bases; nucleotides not matched to a gene: 14. CDR3 length equals 15 residues. Looked up from germline, CDR1 is ENHRY and CDR2 is SYGVKD. The CDR3 nucleotides are TGTGCCACCGAACCGAAGCGGGGGGGCTGGGATGAGCAGTTCTTC. It codes for CATEPKRGGWDEQFF.

The chain is built from TRBV28 and TRBJ1-5; D not certain. V lost 7 bases and J 4 bases, leaving 20 bases between the germline ends. The CDR3 spans 16 residues. Per the germline V gene, CDR1 is MDHEN and CDR2 is SYDVKM. The CDR3 region is CASTPGFSGWNQPQHF. The CDR3 DNA follows: TGTGCCAGCACCCCCGGGTTTTCAGGATGGAATCAGCCCCAGCATTTT.

This clonotype was recorded at least ten times. J is TRBJ2-1 and V is TRBV11-1, with 9 bases fitting TRBD1. This CDR3 has 18 amino acids. Germline-derived CDR1 and CDR2 are SGHAT and FQDESV (reference sequence). The junction had 17 bases not matched to a gene; V was cut back by 2 bases and J by 9 bases. The CDR3 region is CASSLTLSGTGTTGEQFF. The CDR3 DNA sequence: TGTGCCAGCAGCTTAACATTGTCCGGGACAGGGACGACGGGTGAGCAGTTCTTC.

There are many counts of this clonotype. This rearrangement joins TRBV29-1 to TRBJ2-1, with 10 bases matching TRBD2. Germline values: CDR1 SQVTM, CDR2 ANQGSEA. Unmatched junction bases numbered 3, after V lost 4 bases and J lost 3 bases. CDR3 size: 14 residues. CDR3 in amino acids: CSVGVAGGYNEQFF. CDR3 DNA: TGCAGCGTTGGAGTAGCGGGAGGCTACAATGAGCAGTTCTTC.

This clonotype was recorded many times. The rearrangement uses TRBV7-9 and TRBJ2-3, with 9 bases lining up with TRBD2. V shed 8 bases, J shed 0 bases, and the junction held 9 bases outside the gene matches. The CDR3 spans 16 residues. Germline CDR1 reads SEHNR; CDR2 reads FQNEAQ (reference sequence). For the CDR3, the DNA is TGTGCCAGCCGTTCCGCTAGCGGGGTGAGCACAGATACGCAGTATTTT. Translation: CASRSASGVSTDTQYF.